The table lists the clone carrying this TCR beta chain with a count of one. Its target is not known. The CDR3 spans 13 residues. CDR1 is KGHSH and CDR2 is LQKENI in the germline V gene. The V end lost 2 bases, the J end lost 1 base, and 5 bases lay between the germline ends. The PCR contained 60 Vbeta and 13 Jbeta primers. TCRdb's table, derived via immunoSEQ multiplex PCR, lists solely in-frame clones and lacks some. The sample carries about 170,000 clones, roughly 85% recorded once. These data belong to a study of cytomegalovirus exposure and HLA in healthy donors. For the study at large: Membership in the Caucasian-associated ancestry cluster was found for around 81% of approximately 430 genotyped donors.

Study-level points and caveats: CMV serostatus stood as the only immune exposure information on hand.

This rearrangement joins TRBV18 to TRBJ1-2; D uncertain. The source material was PBMCs. This TCR derives from a man aged 25-45 years in good health and CMV-seropositive. Written as DNA, the CDR3 is TGTGCCAGCTCACCAGTCGGTAACTATGGCTACACCTTC. This sequence encodes CASSPVGNYGYTF.